A selection of T cell receptor beta chains follows, all from one sample in a study of CD8 T cells in Susac syndrome. TCRdb used MiXCR to reprocess the immunoSEQ multiplex PCR reads, holding one entry per CDR3 protein. The repertoire holds 100,000 to 150,000 distinct CDR3 sequences, with around 94% as singletons. The source material was CD4+ T cells from PBMCs. The receptor set was obtained from a human donor in good health. Both conserved end residues are part of each CDR3. Each record gives: V gene, CDR3 length, clone size, D gene, J gene, CDR3 DNA, CDR3 protein. A D gene is named only where the DNA matches it firmly. Clone size is stated in some rows and not others, as once, few, many or a class when expanded.

TRBV18	13	NA	TRBD1	TRBJ1-1	TGTGCCAGCTCACCGGGACAGGGGGATGAAGCTTTCTTT	CASSPGQGDEAFF
TRBV6-2/TRBV6-3	14	NA	NA	TRBJ2-7	TGTGCCAGCAGTCTCCTAGGACAGTTCTACGAGCAGTACTTC	CASSLLGQFYEQYF
TRBV4-3	14	NA	TRBD2	TRBJ2-1	TGCGCCAGCAGCCAGACGTCGGGAGGACAAAGACAGTTCTTC	CASSQTSGGQRQFF
TRBV20-1	13	NA	NA	TRBJ1-2	TGCAGTGCTAGCGGAGACCTAACCTATGGCTACACCTTC	CSASGDLTYGYTF
TRBV3-1	15	NA	TRBD2	TRBJ2-7	TGTGCCAGCAGCCCTCATAGCGGGAGTCAGTACGAGCAGTACTTC	CASSPHSGSQYEQYF
TRBV27	15	NA	NA	TRBJ1-3	TGTGCCAGCAGTTCCAATAGTAGGACCGGAAACACCATATATTTT	CASSSNSRTGNTIYF
TRBV11-2	13	NA	TRBD1	TRBJ2-7	TGTGCCAGCGGACGGACAGGGGCCTACGAGCAGTACTTC	CASGRTGAYEQYF
TRBV23-1	15	NA	NA	TRBJ2-7	TGCGCCAGCAACCTTAAAGGGCCCGACGAGAACGAGCAGTACTTC	CASNLKGPDENEQYF
TRBV7-2	12	NA	TRBD2	TRBJ2-7	TGTGCCAGCGGACTAGCGGAAGGCGAGCAGTACTTC	CASGLAEGEQYF
TRBV2	14	NA	NA	TRBJ2-6	TGTGCCAGCAGAGGAGTCTCTGGGGCCAACGTCCTGACTTTC	CASRGVSGANVLTF
TRBV4-1	15	NA	NA	TRBJ2-3	TGCGCCAGCAGCCAAGATAGGGAGGGCACAGATACGCAGTATTTT	CASSQDREGTDTQYF
TRBV18	19	few	NA	TRBJ2-6	TGTGCCAGCTCATATAGTATTCTGGGGGCAAGCTCTGGGGCCAACGTCCTGACTTTC	CASSYSILGASSGANVLTF
TRBV29-1	12	NA	NA	TRBJ1-4	TGCAGCGTTAGCGGGGATAATGAAAAACTGTTTTTT	CSVSGDNEKLFF
TRBV9	15	once	NA	TRBJ2-2	TGTGCCAGCAGCGTAGTGGGGGGCTGGACCGGGGAGCTGTTTTTT	CASSVVGGWTGELFF
TRBV20-1	14	NA	TRBD2	TRBJ2-1	TGCAGTGCTCCGCTAGCGGGAGAGTACGATGAGCAGTTCTTC	CSAPLAGEYDEQFF